Below are 29 T cell receptor beta chains sequenced from a single sample in a study of T cell repertoires in cytomegalovirus infection. TCRdb re-called the reads through MiXCR, storing one row per CDR3 protein. This sample yields around 550,000 distinct CDR3 sequences, of which 26% are seen a single time; about 13% belongs to the top ten. Sequenced: PBMCs. The source of these receptors is a human donor in good health (CMV status not recorded). Some clones in this sample may be carry-over from other donors' samples.

This clonotype has more than one count but fewer than ten. The J gene is TRBJ2-1, the V gene TRBV6-1, with D perhaps being TRBD1 or TRBD2 (5 bases each). The CDR3 has 17 residues. Trimming cost V 3 bases and J 0 bases, with 15 bases left between them. Germline V gene lookup returns CDR1 MNHNS and CDR2 SASEGT. The CDR3 region has the DNA TGTGCCAGCAGTGATTTTTGGGGGACGGCCTCCTACAATGAGCAGTTCTTC. Its translation is CASSDFWGTASYNEQFF.

This clonotype came up a few times. The chain couples TRBV18 to TRBJ2-2; 7 bases agree with TRBD1. V was pared by 0 bases and J by 6 bases, with 7 bases of the junction left unmatched. Germline CDR1 reads KGHSH; CDR2 reads LQKENI. CDR3 length equals 16 residues. CDR3 residues: CASSPPATGIAGELFF. The CDR3 DNA reads TGTGCCAGCTCACCACCCGCGACAGGGATCGCCGGGGAGCTGTTTTTT.

The rearrangement uses TRBV19 and TRBJ2-1, with a possible D match to TRBD2 (5 bases). Germline V gene sequence: CDR1 LNHDA, CDR2 SQIVND (reference sequence). The CDR3 runs to 15 residues. V was pared by 6 bases and J by 2 bases, with 14 bases between. The CDR3 DNA sequence: TGTGCCAGTAGCGGGCGGGTCCTTACCTACAATGAGCAGTTCTTC. It yields the protein CASSGRVLTYNEQFF.

V gene TRBV12-3 or TRBV12-4 combines with J gene TRBJ2-3; D unclear. This CDR3 comprises 15 residues. V lost 4 bases and J lost 1, with 12 bases in between. Here the CDR3 DNA reads TGTGCCAGCAGTTCCCCAAATCGGGGCACAGATACGCAGTATTTT. Protein sequence: CASSSPNRGTDTQYF.

The chain links TRBV6-6 to TRBJ2-1, with a weak D call TRBD1 (6 bases). The ends were cut back, 6 bases at V and 9 bases at J, with 18 bases in the middle. CDR3 length: 14 residues. Germline lookup yields CDR1 MNHNY and CDR2 SVGAGI (reference sequence). In DNA form, the CDR3 reads TGTGCCAGCAGAACTACAGGGCAGGGCGGTGAGCAGTTCTTC. It is translated as CASRTTGQGGEQFF.

This clonotype has just one count. The V call is TRBV25-1, the J call TRBJ2-2; possibly TRBD1 for D (5 bases). The germline V gene encodes CDR1 MGHDK and CDR2 SYGVNS. The V and J ends lost 2 bases and 9 bases respectively, with 22 bases between them. The CDR3 consists of 17 residues. CDR3 DNA: TGTGCCAGCAGTGAAACAGGAGCCGAAGACCGACCGTGGGAGCTGTTTTTT. Translated, it gives CASSETGAEDRPWELFF.

This clonotype was found many times. The chain employs TRBV7-2 and TRBJ2-6, with no clear D. Germline CDR1 and CDR2: SGHTA and FQGNSA. CDR3 length: 12 amino acids. V was trimmed by 1 base and J by 10 bases, leaving 5 bases between them. Here the CDR3 reads CASSLGSNVLTF. As DNA, the CDR3 is TGTGCCAGCAGCTTAGGTAGTAACGTCCTGACTTTC.

This clonotype was seen only a few times. J is TRBJ1-1 and V is TRBV7-2, with D possibly TRBD1 on 6 matching bases. Trimming took off 6 bases at V and 0 bases at J, with 14 bases between the two ends. Germline V lookup: CDR1 SGHTA, CDR2 FQGNSA. This CDR3 comprises 15 residues. The CDR3 coding sequence is TGTGCCAGCAGGAGCCCAGGGGCGATGAACACTGAAGCTTTCTTT. Translation: CASRSPGAMNTEAFF.

In regard to this clonotype: At one end, the junction sequence differs from germline, possibly due to a read error. This chain uses TRBV7-6 with TRBJ2-1; TRBD2 matches at 14 bases. The CDR3 loop spans 17 amino acids. The germline V gene has CDR1 SGHVS and CDR2 FNYEAQ. CDR3 in DNA: TGTACCAGCAGCAAACCTGGGACTAGCGGGAGAGTCAATGAGCAGTTCTTC. It encodes CTSSKPGTSGRVNEQFF.

The chain uses TRBV5-1 and TRBJ2-1, with 9 bases matching TRBD2. The CDR3 has 16 amino acids. The V gene's germline CDR1 is SGHRS and CDR2 YFSETQ. The junction had 13 bases not matched to a gene; V was cut back by 2 bases and J by 10 bases. The chain's CDR3 is CASSFDTSGGYGEQFF. The CDR3 nucleotides are TGCGCCAGCAGCTTCGACACAAGCGGGGGGTACGGAGAGCAGTTCTTC.

In this sample, this clonotype turned up a few times. The chain is built from TRBV6-1 and TRBJ2-1, with D possibly TRBD2 on 6 matching bases. In germline, CDR1 is MNHNS, CDR2 SASEGT. The length of the CDR3 is 17 residues. V dropped 4 bases and J dropped 2 bases, with 18 bases sitting between them. The CDR3 loop is CASSVSPSEYPYNEQFF. CDR3 bases: TGTGCCAGCAGTGTTTCTCCTAGCGAGTACCCCTACAATGAGCAGTTCTTC.

This clonotype was observed a handful of times. This chain links TRBV4-1 with TRBJ1-2; perhaps TRBD1 as D (6 bases). The germline V gene has CDR1 MGHRA and CDR2 YSYEKL. Trimming left V 1 base short and J 8 bases short, with 17 bases between. The CDR3 runs 15 residues. The CDR3 here is CASSQGTGLGLGYTF. The CDR3, as DNA: TGCGCCAGCAGCCAAGGAACAGGGTTGGGTTTGGGCTACACCTTC.

The J gene is TRBJ2-4, the V gene TRBV10-3, with D maybe TRBD1 (6 bases). Trimming cost V 7 bases and J 8 bases, with 18 bases left between them. Looked up from germline, CDR1 is ENHRY and CDR2 is SYGVKD. The CDR3 sequence is 14 residues long. As DNA, the CDR3 is TGTGCCATCATCAGGGGTGGGCCATTAGACATTCAGTACTTC. Encoded protein: CAIIRGGPLDIQYF.

The V gene is TRBV7-9, the J gene TRBJ1-4, with TRBD1 identical over 8 bases. This CDR3 has 16 residues. Germline CDR1 is SEHNR and CDR2 is FQNEAQ (reference sequence). Trimming removed 5 bases from V and 2 bases from J; junction bases left unmatched: 7. Here the CDR3 DNA reads TGTGCCAGCAGCAGAAGACAGGGGTCGACTAATGAAAAACTGTTTTTT. It codes for CASSRRQGSTNEKLFF.

This clonotype was seen more than once but under ten times. The chain recombines TRBV2 with TRBJ2-5; D is ambiguous. The CDR3 is 13 amino acids. CDR1 is SNHLY, CDR2 FYNNEI, per germline. The V and J ends lost 6 bases and 5 bases respectively, with 13 bases between them. CDR3 loop: CASSPRARETQYF. DNA for the CDR3: TGTGCCAGCAGCCCCCGCGCCCGTGAGACCCAGTACTTC.

A few counts support this clonotype. The chain links TRBV7-2 to TRBJ1-5; 9 bases map to TRBD1. V lost 4 bases, J lost 7 bases, and 5 bases stayed unmatched. Looked up from germline, CDR1 is SGHTA and CDR2 is FQGNSA. The CDR3 length is 14 residues. The DNA for the CDR3 is TGTGCCAGCAGCTCAGGGACAGGGAGGCAGCCCCAGCATTTT. It is translated as CASSSGTGRQPQHF.

This clonotype showed up just a few times. This chain links TRBV6-1 with TRBJ2-2, with unresolved D. The CDR3 is made up of 14 amino acids. The ends were cut back, 8 bases at V and 0 bases at J, with 10 bases in the middle. CDR1 and CDR2 (germline): MNHNS, SASEGT. The CDR3 DNA sequence: TGTGCCAGCGGCGTCCGACCGAACACCGGGGAGCTGTTTTTT. It is translated as CASGVRPNTGELFF.

This chain uses TRBV5-1 with TRBJ2-1; a possible D gene is TRBD2 (6 bases). The CDR3 loop spans 14 amino acids. CDR1 and CDR2 from the germline V gene are SGHRS and YFSETQ. With 2 bases removed from V and 6 bases from J, the gap between germline ends came to 12 bases. CDR3 in amino acids: CASSLRLESNEQFF. The CDR3, as DNA: TGCGCCAGCAGCTTACGACTAGAGAGCAATGAGCAGTTCTTC.

This clonotype was detected only once. The chain's CDR3 is CASSLETMNTEAFF. CDR3 DNA sequence: TGTGCCAGCAGCTTGGAGACCATGAACACTGAAGCTTTCTTT. V usage is TRBV5-4 and J usage is TRBJ1-1, with D hard to call. Germline lookup yields CDR1 SGHNT and CDR2 YYREEE (reference sequence). There are 14 residues in the CDR3. Trimming removed 0 bases from V and 0 bases from J, with 6 bases in between.

The genes are TRBV18 and TRBJ2-7, with a weak D call TRBD1 (5 bases). There are 13 residues in the CDR3. The germline V gene has CDR1 KGHSH and CDR2 LQKENI. V was clipped by 3 bases and J by 5 bases, with 11 bases between them. CDR3 protein: CASSPLGPNEQYF. The CDR3 nucleotides read TGTGCCAGCTCACCGCTGGGGCCTAACGAGCAGTACTTC.

In nucleotides, the CDR3 is TGTGCCATCAGTGACGCCCAGGCGGGCTACAATGAGCAGTTCTTC. This codes for CAISDAQAGYNEQFF. The chain is built from TRBV10-3 and TRBJ2-1, with a tentative D call TRBD2 (5 bases). The V gene lost 3 bases and the J gene lost 3 bases, with 12 bases spanning the gap. The CDR3 consists of 15 residues. Per the germline V gene, CDR1 is ENHRY and CDR2 is SYGVKD.

The chain joins TRBV7-9 to TRBJ2-5; TRBD2 agrees at 9 bases. Germline lookup yields CDR1 SEHNR and CDR2 FQNEAQ (reference sequence). V lost 4 bases, J lost 5 bases, and 2 bases stayed unmatched. CDR3 length: 13 amino acids. The CDR3 DNA reads TGTGCCAGCAGCTACGGGACTAGCGAGACCCAGTACTTC. As protein: CASSYGTSETQYF.

The rearrangement joins TRBV20-1 to TRBJ1-2; 11 bases line up with TRBD1. The CDR3 has 16 amino acids. The V gene end was trimmed by 1 base and the J gene end by 4 bases; junction bases not matched to a gene: 8. In germline, CDR1 is DFQATT, CDR2 SNEGSKA (reference sequence). The CDR3 reads CSARGTGGDGSYGYTF. CDR3 coding DNA: TGCAGTGCTAGAGGGACAGGGGGCGACGGGAGCTATGGCTACACCTTC.

Only a few counts were recorded for this clonotype. This chain links TRBV20-1 with TRBJ2-3; D is possibly TRBD2 (5 bases). Trimming shortened V by 8 bases and J by 0 bases, and 15 bases separated the two germline ends. Germline V CDR1 and CDR2: DFQATT, SNEGSKA (reference sequence). The CDR3 runs to 14 residues. The CDR3 protein is CSQSRLPSTDTQYF. Here the CDR3 DNA reads TGCAGTCAGTCCAGACTACCCAGCACAGATACGCAGTATTTT.

This clonotype was counted between two and nine times. The chain has TRBV4-1 and TRBJ2-1; TRBD2 matches at 9 bases. The CDR3 spans 15 residues. V shed 0 bases and J 5 bases; nucleotides not matched to a gene: 2. Germline CDR1 reads MGHRA; CDR2 reads YSYEKL. The CDR3 DNA sequence: TGCGCCAGCAGCCAAGAGGGACTAGCCCACAATGAGCAGTTCTTC. Protein sequence: CASSQEGLAHNEQFF.

The J gene is TRBJ1-2, the V gene TRBV5-4; 9 nucleotides align to TRBD1. Germline CDR1 SGHNT, CDR2 YYREEE (reference sequence). The CDR3 consists of 15 residues. With 4 bases clipped from V and 5 bases from J, the junction kept 9 bases outside the gene matches. The CDR3 loop reads CASSQGQGYQYGYTF. Written as DNA, the CDR3 is TGTGCCAGCAGCCAAGGACAGGGGTACCAGTATGGCTACACCTTC.

This clonotype was counted a single time. The V gene is TRBV6-2 or TRBV6-3, the J gene TRBJ2-3; D is perhaps TRBD1 (5 bases). The V end lost 8 bases, the J end lost 3 bases, and 15 bases lay between the germline ends. CDR1 and CDR2 from the germline V gene are MNHEY and SVGEGT. CDR3 size: 14 residues. The CDR3 DNA is TGTGCCAGCCGCCAGCAGGGTTGGACAGATACGCAGTATTTT. Translated, it gives CASRQQGWTDTQYF.

A few counts support this clonotype. This chain links TRBV20-1 with TRBJ2-6; no clear D. The V and J ends lost 6 bases and 2 bases respectively, with 8 bases between them. The CDR3 loop spans 13 amino acids. Germline loops: CDR1 DFQATT, CDR2 SNEGSKA (reference sequence). The CDR3 DNA follows: TGCAGTGCCACTACCGCTGGGGCCAACGTCCTGACTTTC. It specifies CSATTAGANVLTF.

Many counts were recorded for this clonotype. The chain joins TRBV11-2 to TRBJ2-1; TRBD2 might be the D (6 bases). The germline CDR1 and CDR2 sequences are SGHAT and FQNNGV. There are 12 residues in the CDR3. V lost 2 bases, J lost 13 bases, and 12 bases lay in between. CDR3: CASSLPGLPQFF. The CDR3 DNA follows: TGTGCCAGCAGCTTACCGGGACTGCCTCAGTTCTTC.